This T cell receptor (beta chain) was retrieved from a study of radiotherapy plus CTLA-4 blockade in lung cancer. Study-wide context: For 15% to 20% of patients, objective responses occurred, and about 30% had disease control.

Germline assignment: CDR1 SQVTM and CDR2 ANQGSEA. V lost 7 bases and J lost 7; bases outside the gene matches: 5. CDR3 length equals 14 residues. Data came from immunoSEQ multiplex PCR; TCRdb stores just in-frame clones and leaves some out. Of about 45,000 clones in the sample, around 70% were seen once. Here the sequenced sample was peripheral blood, taken from a patient treated with radiotherapy plus ipilimumab. The TCR originated in a human donor with non-small cell lung cancer who had a partial response to radiotherapy plus ipilimumab. This chain links TRBV29-1 with TRBJ2-1; 15 positions match TRBD2. CDR3 DNA sequence: TGCAGCGATCGGACTAGCGGGGGGGCAAATGAGCAGTTCTTC. It yields the protein CSDRTSGGANEQFF.